This TCR beta chain was retrieved from a study of blood T cell repertoires in COVID-19. Across the whole study: The United States, Italy and Spain supplied acute and convalescent COVID-19 samples. Nucleic acid was either cDNA or gDNA, and it came from T cells, B-cell-depleted T cells, or PBMCs.

The protocol was immunoSEQ multiplex PCR, while the TCRdb copy is restricted to in-frame clones and leaves out a portion. Among about 69,000 clones listed, 85% to 90% were seen once. The V and J ends lost 0 bases and 0 bases, in that order; junction bases with no gene match: 11. CDR3 length: 19 residues. The TCR originated in a woman aged 50 to 65 with active COVID-19. This rearrangement joins TRBV6-7 to TRBJ1-3, with 7 bases fitting TRBD1. TRBV6-7 is assigned to the ORF class and has an uncertain function. Sequencing was performed on peripheral blood. CDR3 nucleotide sequence: TGTGCCAGCAGTTACTCAGACAGGGTTCTGTCTAGCTCTGGAAACACCATATATTTT. Translating it yields CASSYSDRVLSSSGNTIYF.